Listed here is a single T cell receptor beta chain. Its antigen is unidentified. Produced via immunoSEQ multiplex PCR; TCRdb's table is partial and in-frame only. The repertoire has 46,000 or so clones, 91% of them found once; the top ten carry around 0.7%. This sample stems from a study of Tregs in tolerant kidney transplant recipients. Study observations and caveats: The small number of patients limits these findings pending further validation.

This CDR3 region has 14 residues. The V and J ends lost 5 bases and 4 bases respectively, with 15 bases between them. Per germline, CDR1 SGHRS and CDR2 YFSETQ. Sequencing input: Tregs from blood. The source is a human donor in good health. The rearrangement joins TRBV5-1 to TRBJ1-1, with D unresolved. CDR3 residues: CASRLVRTSTEAFF. As DNA, the CDR3 is TGCGCCAGCAGGCTTGTCCGAACGTCCACTGAAGCTTTCTTT.